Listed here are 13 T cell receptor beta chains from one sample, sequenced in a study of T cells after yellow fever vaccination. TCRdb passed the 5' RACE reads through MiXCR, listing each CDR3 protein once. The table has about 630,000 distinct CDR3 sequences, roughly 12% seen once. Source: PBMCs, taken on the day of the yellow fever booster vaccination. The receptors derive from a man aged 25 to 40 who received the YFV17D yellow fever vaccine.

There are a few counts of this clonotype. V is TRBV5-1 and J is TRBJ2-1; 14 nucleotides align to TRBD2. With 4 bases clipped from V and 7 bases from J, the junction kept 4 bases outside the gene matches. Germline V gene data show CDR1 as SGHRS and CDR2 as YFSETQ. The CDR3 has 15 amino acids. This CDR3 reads CASSQGLAGENEQFF. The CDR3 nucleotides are TGCGCCAGCAGCCAGGGACTAGCGGGAGAGAATGAGCAGTTCTTC.

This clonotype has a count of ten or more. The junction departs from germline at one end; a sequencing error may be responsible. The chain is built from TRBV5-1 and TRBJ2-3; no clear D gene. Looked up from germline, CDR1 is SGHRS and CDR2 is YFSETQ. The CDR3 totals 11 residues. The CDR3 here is CASSLDDTQYF. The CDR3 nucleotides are TGTGCCAGCAGCTTGGATGATACGCAGTATTTT.

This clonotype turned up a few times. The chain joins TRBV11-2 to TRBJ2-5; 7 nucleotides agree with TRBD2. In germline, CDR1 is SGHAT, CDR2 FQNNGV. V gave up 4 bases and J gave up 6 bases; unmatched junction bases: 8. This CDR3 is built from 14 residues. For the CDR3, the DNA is TGTGCCAGCAGCTCGGGACTACCCGGTCAGACCCAGTACTTC. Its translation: CASSSGLPGQTQYF.

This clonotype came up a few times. CDR3: CASSSGPSVEQYF. The DNA of the CDR3 is TGTGCCAGCAGTTCGGGACCCTCGGTCGAGCAGTACTTC. V usage is TRBV12-3 or TRBV12-4 and J usage is TRBJ2-7; either TRBD1 or TRBD2 may fit D (5 bases each). V gave up 4 bases and J gave up 6 bases, with 13 bases separating them. The CDR3 is 13 amino acids.

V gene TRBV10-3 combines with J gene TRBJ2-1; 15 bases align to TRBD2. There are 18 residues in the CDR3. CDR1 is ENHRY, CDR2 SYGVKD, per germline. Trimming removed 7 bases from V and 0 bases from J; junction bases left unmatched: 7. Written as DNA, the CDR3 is TGTGCCATCAAACCGGGACTAGCGGGGGGAAGCTCCTACAATGAGCAGTTCTTC. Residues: CAIKPGLAGGSSYNEQFF.

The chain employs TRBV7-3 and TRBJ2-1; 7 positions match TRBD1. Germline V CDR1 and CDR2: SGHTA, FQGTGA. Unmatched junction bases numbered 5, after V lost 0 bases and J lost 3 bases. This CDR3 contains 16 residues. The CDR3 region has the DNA TGTGCCAGCAGCTTAACGGGCAGGGGGATCTACAATGAGCAGTTCTTC. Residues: CASSLTGRGIYNEQFF.

This CDR3 is CASSLGGGNGGDEQFF. DNA for the CDR3: TGCGCCAGCAGCTTGGGAGGTGGGAATGGCGGGGATGAGCAGTTCTTC. The J gene is TRBJ2-1, the V gene TRBV5-1, with D possibly being TRBD2 (6 bases). Trimming took off 0 bases at V and 8 bases at J, with 18 bases between the two ends. Germline V lookup: CDR1 SGHRS, CDR2 YFSETQ. This CDR3 is 16 amino acids long. Combining the CDR3 with reference TRBV5-1 and TRBJ2-1 gives the whole variable domain KAGVTQTPRYLIKTRGQQVTLSCSPISGHRSVSWYQQTPGQGLQFLFEYFSETQRNKGNFPGRFSGRQFSNSRSEMNVSTLELGDSALYLCASSLGGGNGGDEQFFGPGTRLTVL.

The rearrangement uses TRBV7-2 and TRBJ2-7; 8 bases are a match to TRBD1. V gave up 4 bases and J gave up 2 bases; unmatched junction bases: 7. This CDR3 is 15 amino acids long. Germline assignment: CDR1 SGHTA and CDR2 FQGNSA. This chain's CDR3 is CASSSRTGSPYEQYF. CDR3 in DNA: TGTGCCAGCAGCTCCCGGACAGGGTCCCCCTACGAGCAGTACTTC.

The CDR3 sequence is CASSFRDRVYEQYF. The CDR3 DNA sequence: TGTGCCAGCAGTTTCCGGGACAGGGTTTACGAGCAGTACTTC. This chain connects TRBV6-5 to TRBJ2-7, with 9 positions matching TRBD1. The germline gives CDR1 MNHEY, CDR2 SVGAGI. CDR3 length: 14 amino acids. With 4 bases clipped from V and 4 bases from J, the junction kept 5 bases outside the gene matches.

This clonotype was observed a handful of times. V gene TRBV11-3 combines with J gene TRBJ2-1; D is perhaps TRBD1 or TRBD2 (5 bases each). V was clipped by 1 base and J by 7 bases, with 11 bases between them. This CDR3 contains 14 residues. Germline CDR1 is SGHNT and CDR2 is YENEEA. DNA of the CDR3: TGTGCCAGCAGCTTAGCGGGGCCGACAAATGAGCAGTTCTTC. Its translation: CASSLAGPTNEQFF.

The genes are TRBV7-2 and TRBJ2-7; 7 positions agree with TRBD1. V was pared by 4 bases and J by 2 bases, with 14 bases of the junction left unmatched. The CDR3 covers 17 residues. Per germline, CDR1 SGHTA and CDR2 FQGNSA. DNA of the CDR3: TGTGCCAGCAGCTCAGGCCGCCGGCGGACAGGTACCTACGAGCAGTACTTC. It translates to CASSSGRRRTGTYEQYF.

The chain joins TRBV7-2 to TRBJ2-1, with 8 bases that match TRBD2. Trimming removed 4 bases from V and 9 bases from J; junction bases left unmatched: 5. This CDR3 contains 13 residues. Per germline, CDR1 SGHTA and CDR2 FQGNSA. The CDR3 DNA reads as TGTGCCAGCAGCTCGGGACTAGGGGTTGAGCAGTTCTTC. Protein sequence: CASSSGLGVEQFF.

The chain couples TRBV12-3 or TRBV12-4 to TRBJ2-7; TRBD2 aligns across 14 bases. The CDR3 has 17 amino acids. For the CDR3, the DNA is TGTACCCTCAGCGGACTAGCGGGAGGAATCCTGACGGGGGAGCAGTACTTC. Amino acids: CTLSGLAGGILTGEQYF.